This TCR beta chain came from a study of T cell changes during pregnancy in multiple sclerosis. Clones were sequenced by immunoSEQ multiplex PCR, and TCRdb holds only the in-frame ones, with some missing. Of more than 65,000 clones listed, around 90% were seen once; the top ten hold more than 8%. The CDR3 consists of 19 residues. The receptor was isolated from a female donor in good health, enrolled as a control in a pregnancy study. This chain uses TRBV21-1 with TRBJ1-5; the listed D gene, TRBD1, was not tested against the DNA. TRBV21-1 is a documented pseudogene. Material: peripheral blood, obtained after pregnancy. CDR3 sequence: CASSRPPGGHFPKNQPQHF. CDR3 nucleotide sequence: TGTGCCAGCAGCAGACCGCCAGGGGGCCATTTTCCCAAGAATCAGCCCCAGCATTTT.